This T cell receptor beta chain emerged from a study of read filtering for tumor transcriptome and immune sequencing. As for the study in general: The cohort had more than 16 men and under 15 women aged roughly 40 to 80, mean roughly 71 years. Eight or nine patients were R-ISS I, approximately 15 were R-ISS II, about seven were R-ISS III.

This clonotype has at least ten counts. With 7 bases removed from V and 2 bases from J, the gap between germline ends came to 24 bases. The length of the CDR3 is 17 residues. Germline V CDR1 and CDR2: SQVTM, ANQGSEA. The library was built from roughly 400 ng RNA with molecular barcoded adaptors for alpha/delta and beta/gamma chains. MiXCR was run by TCRdb on the reads, yielding one entry per CDR3 protein. Of about 58,000 distinct CDR3 sequences listed, approximately 13% were seen once; the top ten hold 16%. The chain is built from TRBV29-1 and TRBJ2-1; D is possibly TRBD2 (6 bases). Sequencing was performed on a population of CD138-negative cells sorted from bone marrow. The sequence derives from a donor aged 40 or older with multiple myeloma. CDR3 nucleotides: TGCAGCGCTACCCCCCGGGGGAGCTTAACGACCTACAATGAGCAGTTCTTC. Its protein is CSATPRGSLTTYNEQFF.